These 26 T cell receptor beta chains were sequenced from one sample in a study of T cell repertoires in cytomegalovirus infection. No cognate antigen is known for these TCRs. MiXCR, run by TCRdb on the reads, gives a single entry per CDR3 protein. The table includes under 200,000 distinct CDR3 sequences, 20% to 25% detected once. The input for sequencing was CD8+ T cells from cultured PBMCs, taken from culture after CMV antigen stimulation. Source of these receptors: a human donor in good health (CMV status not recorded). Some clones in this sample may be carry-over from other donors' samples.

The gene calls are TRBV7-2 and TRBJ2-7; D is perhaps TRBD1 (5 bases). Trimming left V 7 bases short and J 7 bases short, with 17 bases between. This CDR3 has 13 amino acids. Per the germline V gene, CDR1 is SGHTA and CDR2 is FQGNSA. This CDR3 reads CASTPLGAWEQYF. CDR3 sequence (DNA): TGTGCCAGCACCCCTCTTGGGGCGTGGGAGCAGTACTTC.

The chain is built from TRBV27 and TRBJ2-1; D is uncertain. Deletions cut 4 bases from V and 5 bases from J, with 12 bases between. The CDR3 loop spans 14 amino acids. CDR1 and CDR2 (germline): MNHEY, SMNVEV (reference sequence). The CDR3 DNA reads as TGTGCCAGCAGTTACCAGACCAATAACAATGAGCAGTTCTTC. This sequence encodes CASSYQTNNNEQFF.

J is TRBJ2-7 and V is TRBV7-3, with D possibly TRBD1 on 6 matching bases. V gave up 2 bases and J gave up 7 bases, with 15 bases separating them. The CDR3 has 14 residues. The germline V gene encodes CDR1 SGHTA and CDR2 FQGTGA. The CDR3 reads CASSLETGYREQYF. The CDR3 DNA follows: TGTGCCAGCAGCTTAGAGACAGGATACAGGGAGCAGTACTTC.

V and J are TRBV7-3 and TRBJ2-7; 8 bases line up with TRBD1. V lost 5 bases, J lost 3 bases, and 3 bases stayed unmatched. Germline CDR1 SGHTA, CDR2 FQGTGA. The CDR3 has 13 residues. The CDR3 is CASSDGQGYEQYF. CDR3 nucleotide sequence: TGTGCCAGCAGCGATGGACAGGGCTACGAGCAGTACTTC.

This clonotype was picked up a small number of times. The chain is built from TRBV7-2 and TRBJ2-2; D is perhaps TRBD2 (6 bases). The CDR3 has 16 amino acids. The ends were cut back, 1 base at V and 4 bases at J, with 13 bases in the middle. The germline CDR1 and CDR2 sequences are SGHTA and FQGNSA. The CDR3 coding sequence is TGTGCCAGCAGCTTAGGGAGGGTTCTCAGCACCGGGGAGCTGTTTTTT. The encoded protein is CASSLGRVLSTGELFF.

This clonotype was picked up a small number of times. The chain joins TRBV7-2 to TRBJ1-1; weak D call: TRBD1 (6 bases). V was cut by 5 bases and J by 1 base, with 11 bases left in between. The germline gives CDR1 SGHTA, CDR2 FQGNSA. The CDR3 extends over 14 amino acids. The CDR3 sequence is CASSVSRGNTEAFF. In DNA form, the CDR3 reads TGTGCCAGCAGCGTCTCCAGGGGGAACACTGAAGCTTTCTTT. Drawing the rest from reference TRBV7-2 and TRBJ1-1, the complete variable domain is GAGVSQSPSNKVTEKGKDVELRCDPISGHTALYWYRQSLGQGLEFLIYFQGNSAPDKSGLPSDRFSAERTGGSVSTLTIQRTQQEDSAVYLCASSVSRGNTEAFFGQGTRLTVV.

The CDR3 DNA is TGTGCCAGCAGCTGGATTGGGACGGATGGAAACACCATATATTTT. It is translated as CASSWIGTDGNTIYF. This chain links TRBV7-9 with TRBJ1-3, with D tentatively TRBD1 (5 bases). Germline assignment: CDR1 SEHNR and CDR2 FQNEAQ (reference sequence). The CDR3 is 15 residues long. V was cut by 4 bases and J by 3 bases, with 13 bases left in between.

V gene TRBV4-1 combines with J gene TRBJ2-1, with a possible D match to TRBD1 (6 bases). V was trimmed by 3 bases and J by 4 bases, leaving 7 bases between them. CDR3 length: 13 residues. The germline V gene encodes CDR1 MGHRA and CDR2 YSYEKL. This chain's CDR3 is CASSHGQYNEQFF. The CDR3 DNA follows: TGCGCCAGCAGCCATGGACAGTACAATGAGCAGTTCTTC.

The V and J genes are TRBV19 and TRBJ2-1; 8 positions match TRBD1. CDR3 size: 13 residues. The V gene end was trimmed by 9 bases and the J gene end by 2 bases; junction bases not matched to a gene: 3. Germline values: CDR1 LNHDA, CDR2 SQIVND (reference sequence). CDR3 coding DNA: TGTGCCAGCCGGGACAGGCCCTACAATGAGCAGTTCTTC. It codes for CASRDRPYNEQFF.

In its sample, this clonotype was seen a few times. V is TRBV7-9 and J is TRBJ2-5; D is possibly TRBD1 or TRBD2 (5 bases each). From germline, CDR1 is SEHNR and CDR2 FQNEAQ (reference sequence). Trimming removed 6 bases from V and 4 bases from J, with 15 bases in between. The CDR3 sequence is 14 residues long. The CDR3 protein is CASRQEDRGETQYF. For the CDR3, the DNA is TGTGCCAGCAGACAGGAAGATCGGGGAGAGACCCAGTACTTC.

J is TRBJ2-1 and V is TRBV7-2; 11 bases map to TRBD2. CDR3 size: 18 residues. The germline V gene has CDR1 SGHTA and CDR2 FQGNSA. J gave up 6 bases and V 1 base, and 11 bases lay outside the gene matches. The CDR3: CASSLDVAGGQIFNEQFF. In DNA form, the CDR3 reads TGTGCCAGCAGCTTAGATGTAGCGGGGGGGCAAATCTTCAATGAGCAGTTCTTC.

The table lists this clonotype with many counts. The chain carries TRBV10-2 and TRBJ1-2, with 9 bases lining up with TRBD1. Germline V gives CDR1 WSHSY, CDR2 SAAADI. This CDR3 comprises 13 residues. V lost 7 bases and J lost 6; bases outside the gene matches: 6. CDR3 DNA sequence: TGCGCCAGCACTACCGGGACAGGGAATGGCTACACCTTC. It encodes CASTTGTGNGYTF.

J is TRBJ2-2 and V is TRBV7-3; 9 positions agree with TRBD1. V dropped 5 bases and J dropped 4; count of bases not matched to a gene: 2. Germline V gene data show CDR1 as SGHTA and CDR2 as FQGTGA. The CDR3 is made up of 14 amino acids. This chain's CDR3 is CASSKTGGTGELFF. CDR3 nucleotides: TGTGCCAGCAGCAAGACAGGGGGCACCGGGGAGCTGTTTTTT.

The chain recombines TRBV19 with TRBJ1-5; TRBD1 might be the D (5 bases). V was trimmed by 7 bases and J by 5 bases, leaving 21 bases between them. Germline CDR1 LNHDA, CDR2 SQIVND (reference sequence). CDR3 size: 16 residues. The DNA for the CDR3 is TGTGCCAGTACAGGAATCTTAGACAGTTGGCATCAGCCCCAGCATTTT. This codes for CASTGILDSWHQPQHF.

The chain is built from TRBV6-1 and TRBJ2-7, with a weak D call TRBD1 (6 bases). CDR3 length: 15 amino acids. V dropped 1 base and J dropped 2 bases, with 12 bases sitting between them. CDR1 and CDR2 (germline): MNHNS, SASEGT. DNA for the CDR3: TGTGCCAGCAGTGAAGGCTGGCCAGGGGCCTACGAGCAGTACTTC. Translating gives CASSEGWPGAYEQYF.

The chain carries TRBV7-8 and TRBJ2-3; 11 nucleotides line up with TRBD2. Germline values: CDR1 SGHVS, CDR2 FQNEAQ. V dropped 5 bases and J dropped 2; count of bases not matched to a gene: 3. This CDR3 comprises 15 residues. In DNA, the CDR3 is TGTGCCAGCAGCCAGGGACTAGCGGTCACAGATACGCAGTATTTT. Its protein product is CASSQGLAVTDTQYF.

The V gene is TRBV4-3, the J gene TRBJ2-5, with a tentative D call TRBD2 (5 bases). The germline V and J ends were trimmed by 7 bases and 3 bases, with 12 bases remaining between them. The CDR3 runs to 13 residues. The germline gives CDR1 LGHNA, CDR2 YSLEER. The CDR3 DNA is TGCGCCAGCACCAGACTGCGGGAAGAGACCCAGTACTTC. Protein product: CASTRLREETQYF.

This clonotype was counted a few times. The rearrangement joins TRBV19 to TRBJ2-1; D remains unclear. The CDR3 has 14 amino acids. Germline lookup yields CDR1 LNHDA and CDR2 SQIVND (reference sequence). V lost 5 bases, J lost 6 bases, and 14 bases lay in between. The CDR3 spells CASSLSALPNEQFF. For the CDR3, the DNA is TGTGCCAGTAGTCTTTCGGCGTTACCCAATGAGCAGTTCTTC.

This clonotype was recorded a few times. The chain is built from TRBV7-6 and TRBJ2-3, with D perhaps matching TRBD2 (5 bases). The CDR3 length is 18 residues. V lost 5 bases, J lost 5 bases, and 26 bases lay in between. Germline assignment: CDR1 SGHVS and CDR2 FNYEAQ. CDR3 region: CASSHHQDSDEGGDTQYF. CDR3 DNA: TGTGCCAGCAGCCACCACCAAGACTCTGATGAGGGTGGAGATACGCAGTATTTT.

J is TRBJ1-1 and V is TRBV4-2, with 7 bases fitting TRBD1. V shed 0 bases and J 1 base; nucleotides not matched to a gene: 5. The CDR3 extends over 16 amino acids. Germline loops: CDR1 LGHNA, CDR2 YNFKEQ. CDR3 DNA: TGTGCCAGCAGCCAAGATCAGGCAGGGGGGAACACTGAAGCTTTCTTT. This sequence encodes CASSQDQAGGNTEAFF.

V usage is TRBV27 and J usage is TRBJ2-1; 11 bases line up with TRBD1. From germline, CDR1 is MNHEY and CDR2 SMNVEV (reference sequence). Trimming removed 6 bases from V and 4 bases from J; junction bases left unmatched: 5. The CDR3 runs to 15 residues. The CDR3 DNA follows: TGTGCCAGCAGGACCGGGACAGGGGGTTACAATGAGCAGTTCTTC. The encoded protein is CASRTGTGGYNEQFF.

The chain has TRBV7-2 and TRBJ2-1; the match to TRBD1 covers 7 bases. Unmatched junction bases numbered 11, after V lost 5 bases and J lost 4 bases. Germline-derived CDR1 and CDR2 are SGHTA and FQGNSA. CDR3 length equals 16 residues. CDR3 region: CASSQSGQRRYNEQFF. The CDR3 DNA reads TGTGCCAGCAGCCAATCGGGACAGCGGAGGTACAATGAGCAGTTCTTC. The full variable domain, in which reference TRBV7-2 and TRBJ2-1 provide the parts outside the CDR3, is GAGVSQSPSNKVTEKGKDVELRCDPISGHTALYWYRQSLGQGLEFLIYFQGNSAPDKSGLPSDRFSAERTGGSVSTLTIQRTQQEDSAVYLCASSQSGQRRYNEQFFGPGTRLTVL.

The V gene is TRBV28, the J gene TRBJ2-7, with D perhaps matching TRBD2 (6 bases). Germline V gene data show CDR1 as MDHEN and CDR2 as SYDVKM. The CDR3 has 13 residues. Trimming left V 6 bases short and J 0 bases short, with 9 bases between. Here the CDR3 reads CASSPGLSYEQYF. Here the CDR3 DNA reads TGTGCCAGCAGCCCGGGACTCTCCTACGAGCAGTACTTC.

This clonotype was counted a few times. In DNA form, the CDR3 reads TGTGCCAGCAGTTCGCCGGGACACTATGGCTACACCTTC. It is translated as CASSSPGHYGYTF. The genes are TRBV12-3 or TRBV12-4 and TRBJ1-2; D might be TRBD1 (5 bases). Trimming cost V 4 bases and J 3 bases, with 9 bases left between them. The CDR3 extends over 13 amino acids.

The CDR3 loop is CASSRGNTDTQYF. In nucleotides, the CDR3 is TGCGCCAGCAGCCGCGGGAACACAGATACGCAGTATTTT. The chain carries TRBV4-1 and TRBJ2-3; possibly TRBD2 for D (6 bases). Germline-derived CDR1 and CDR2 are MGHRA and YSYEKL. This CDR3 region has 13 residues. Trimming took 4 bases from V and 2 from J, leaving 7 bases between them.

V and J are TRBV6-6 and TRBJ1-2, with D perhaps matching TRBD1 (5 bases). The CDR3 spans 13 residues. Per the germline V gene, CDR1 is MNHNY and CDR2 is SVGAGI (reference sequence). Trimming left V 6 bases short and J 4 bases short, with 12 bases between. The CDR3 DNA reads TGTGCCAGCAGAGCCGGGGACGGCTATGGCTACACCTTC. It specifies CASRAGDGYGYTF.